This T cell receptor beta chain was captured by sequencing in a study of T cells in tuberculosis. This CDR3 has 14 amino acids. Germline-derived CDR1 and CDR2 are SGHNT and YYREEE (reference sequence). Trimming took 0 bases from V and 4 from J, leaving 7 bases between them. Here immunoSEQ multiplex PCR was the method, and the copy in TCRdb shows in-frame clones only, minus some. The repertoire holds tens of thousands of clones, with approximately 94% as singletons. The chain employs TRBV5-4 and TRBJ2-2; no definite D call. This receptor was obtained from a donor between 10 and 35 years old with latent tuberculosis or without tuberculosis infection. The sequencing input was PBMCs. In nucleotides, the CDR3 is TGTGCCAGCAGCTTGGCCTCCCTCACCGGGGAGCTGTTTTTT. It is translated as CASSLASLTGELFF.